This TCR beta chain is from a study of cytomegalovirus exposure and HLA in healthy donors. The germline V gene encodes CDR1 LNHDA and CDR2 SQIVND (reference sequence). V shed 3 bases, J shed 4 bases, and the junction held 23 bases outside the gene matches. CDR3 length equals 22 residues. 60 Vbeta and 13 Jbeta primers were used in PCR. Clones were read by immunoSEQ multiplex PCR, and TCRdb kept only the in-frame ones, dropping some. The sample shows roughly 120,000 clones, about three quarters of them seen only once. The sample taken for sequencing was PBMCs. The chain is built from TRBV19 and TRBJ1-4, with TRBD1 matching over 10 bases. The receptor was isolated from a woman aged 55-75 years in good health and CMV-seropositive. CDR3 residues: CASSIYWDRGSNTNRINEKLFF. The CDR3 DNA reads as TGTGCCAGTAGTATTTATTGGGACAGGGGATCTAATACTAACCGCATTAATGAAAAACTGTTTTTT.